This T cell receptor (beta chain) was sequenced during a study of blood T cells in healthy people across ages. With a J-beta primer mix and a sample-barcoded 5' primer, a second PCR ran 7 to 11 cycles. Each of the cDNA molecules was tagged by a template-switch adaptor with 12 random nucleotides. Each CDR3 protein gets one entry after TCRdb re-called the 5' RACE reads with MiXCR. The sample has about 680,000 distinct CDR3 sequences, about 52% seen once. The trim removed 8 bases at V and 0 bases at J, leaving 7 bases unmatched. The germline CDR1 and CDR2 sequences are MNHEY and SVGAGI. This CDR3 has 15 residues. Donor samples were obtained from healthy Caucasian individuals from Russia, aged about 6 to 90. Each of the donors had roughly 9.3 milliliters of peripheral blood drawn into EDTA-treated Vacutainer tubes. Every sample gave at least 5.5 micrograms of total RNA when it was extracted.

This clonotype was obtained from a woman aged 60-75 years in good health. The chain employs TRBV6-5 and TRBJ1-5, with 7 bases fitting TRBD1. Sequences were obtained from blood. The CDR3 bases are TGTGCCAGCTGGGACAGCCCTTATAGCAATCAGCCCCAGCATTTT. It yields the protein CASWDSPYSNQPQHF.